In its sample, the clone carrying this T cell receptor beta chain was seen a few times. The antigen remains unidentified. TCRdb re-derived calls from the reads in MiXCR, one entry per CDR3 protein. The sample has approximately 730,000 distinct CDR3 sequences, approximately 33% seen once; the top ten hold 18%. Germline CDR1 reads SGHAT; CDR2 reads FQNNGV. The CDR3 sequence is 14 residues long. V lost 5 bases and J lost 7, with 12 bases in between. This sample is drawn from a study of T cell repertoires in cytomegalovirus infection. Overall study findings and caveats: HLA-C-restricted CMV clonotypes gave the most frequent clonotype in two of eight donors.

V usage is TRBV11-2 and J usage is TRBJ1-6, with a weak D call TRBD1 (5 bases). Specimen: cultured PBMCs, collected from culture after CMV antigen stimulation. This sequence was found in a human donor in good health (CMV status not recorded). Some clones in this sample may be carry-over from other donors' samples. This CDR3 reads CASSQGVRNSPLHF. In DNA form, the CDR3 reads TGTGCCAGCAGCCAAGGGGTGAGGAATTCACCCCTCCACTTT. Using reference TRBV11-2 and TRBJ1-6 for the parts outside the CDR3, the full variable domain is EAGVAQSPRYKIIEKRQSVAFWCNPISGHATLYWYQQILGQGPKLLIQFQNNGVVDDSQLPKDRFSAERLKGVDSTLKIQPAKLEDSAVYLCASSQGVRNSPLHFGNGTRLTVT.